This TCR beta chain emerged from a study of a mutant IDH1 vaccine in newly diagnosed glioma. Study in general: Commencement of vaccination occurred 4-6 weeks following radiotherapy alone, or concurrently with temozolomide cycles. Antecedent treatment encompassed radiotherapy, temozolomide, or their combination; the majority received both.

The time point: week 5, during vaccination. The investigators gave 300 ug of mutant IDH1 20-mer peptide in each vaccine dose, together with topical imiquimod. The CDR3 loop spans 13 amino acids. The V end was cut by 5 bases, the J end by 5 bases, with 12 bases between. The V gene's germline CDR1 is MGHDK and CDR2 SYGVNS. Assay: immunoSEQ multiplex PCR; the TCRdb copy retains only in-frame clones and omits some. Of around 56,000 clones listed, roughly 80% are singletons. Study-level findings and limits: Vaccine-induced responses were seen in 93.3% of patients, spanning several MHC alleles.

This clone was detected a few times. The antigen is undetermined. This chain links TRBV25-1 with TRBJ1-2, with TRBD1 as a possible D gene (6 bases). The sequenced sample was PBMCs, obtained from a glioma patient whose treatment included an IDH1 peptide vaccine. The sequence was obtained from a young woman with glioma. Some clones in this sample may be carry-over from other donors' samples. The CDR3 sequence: CASSFGRGYGYTF. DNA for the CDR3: TGTGCCAGCAGTTTCGGCAGGGGATATGGCTACACCTTC.